The 2 T cell receptor beta chains below all came from one sample that was sequenced in a study of T cell responses to AZD1222 COVID-19 vaccine. Repertoires were generated with immunoSEQ multiplex PCR, while TCRdb's copy carries only in-frame clones and drops some. Of some 180,000 clones in the sample, approximately 93% are singletons; the top ten hold about 1.7%. The material sequenced was peripheral blood, taken 28 days after the second AZD1222 dose. These receptors all come from an adult who received the AZD1222 COVID-19 vaccine.

This chain links TRBV7-9 with TRBJ1-2, with D possibly TRBD1 on 5 matching bases. The length of the CDR3 is 16 residues. V dropped 3 bases and J dropped 0 bases, with 14 bases sitting between them. CDR1 and CDR2 (germline): SEHNR, FQNEAQ (reference sequence). The CDR3 DNA reads TGTGCCAGCAGCTTGACAGCATCTAATACTAACTATGGCTACACCTTC. This translates into CASSLTASNTNYGYTF.

This sequence joins TRBV2 and TRBJ2-6; a weak D match, TRBD1 (6 bases). The CDR3 contains 16 residues. CDR1 is SNHLY, CDR2 FYNNEI, per germline. Between the trimmed V and J ends, which lost 6 bases and 3 bases, there was a span of 15 bases. The CDR3 protein is CASRRTVGVGANVLTF. In DNA form, the CDR3 reads TGTGCCAGCAGGAGGACAGTGGGGGTTGGGGCCAACGTCCTGACTTTC.